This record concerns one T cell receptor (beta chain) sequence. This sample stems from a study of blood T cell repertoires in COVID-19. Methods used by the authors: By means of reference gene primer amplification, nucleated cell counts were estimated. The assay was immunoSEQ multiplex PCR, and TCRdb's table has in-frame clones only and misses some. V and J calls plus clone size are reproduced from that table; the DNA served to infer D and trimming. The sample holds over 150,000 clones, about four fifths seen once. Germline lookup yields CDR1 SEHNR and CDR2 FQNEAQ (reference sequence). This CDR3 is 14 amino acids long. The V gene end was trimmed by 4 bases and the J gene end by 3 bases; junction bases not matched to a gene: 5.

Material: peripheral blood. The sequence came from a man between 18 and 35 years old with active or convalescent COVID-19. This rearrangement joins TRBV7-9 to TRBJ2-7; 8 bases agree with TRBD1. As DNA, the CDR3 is TGTGCCAGCAGCTCACAGGGGGGTTACTACGAGCAGTACTTC. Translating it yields CASSSQGGYYEQYF. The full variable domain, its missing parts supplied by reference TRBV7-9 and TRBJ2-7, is DTGVSQNPRHKITKRGQNVTFRCDPISEHNRLYWYRQTLGQGPEFLTYFQNEAQLEKSRLLSDRFSAERPKGSFSTLEIQRTEQGDSAMYLCASSSQGGYYEQYFGPGTRLTVT.